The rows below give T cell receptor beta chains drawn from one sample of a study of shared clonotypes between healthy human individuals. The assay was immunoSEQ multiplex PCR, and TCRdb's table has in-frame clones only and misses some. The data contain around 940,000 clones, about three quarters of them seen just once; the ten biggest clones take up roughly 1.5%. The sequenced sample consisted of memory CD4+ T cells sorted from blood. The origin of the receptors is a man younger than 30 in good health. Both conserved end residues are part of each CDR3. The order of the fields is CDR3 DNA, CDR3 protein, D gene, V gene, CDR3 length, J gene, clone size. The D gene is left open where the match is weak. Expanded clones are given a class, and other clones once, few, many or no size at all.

TGTGCCACCAGCAGTTACCGGGACAGGGGGGCAACTAGCAATCAGCCCCAGCATTTT,CATSSYRDRGATSNQPQHF,TRBD1,TRBV15,19,TRBJ1-5,.
TGCGCCAGCAGACCCGGACAGGGAGCGTACGGCTACACCTTC,CASRPGQGAYGYTF,TRBD1,TRBV4-1,14,TRBJ1-2,once
TGTGCCAGCAGTTTAGCTAGCGGTGGTTACGAGCAGTACTTC,CASSLASGGYEQYF,TRBD2,TRBV28,14,TRBJ2-7,.
TGTGCCAGCAGCTTCAGGGGGGTATACGGCTACACCTTC,CASSFRGVYGYTF,TRBD1,TRBV5-4,13,TRBJ1-2,.
TGTGCCAGCAGCTCAGGGACAGGGCGGGAAAAACTGTTTTTT,CASSSGTGREKLFF,TRBD1,TRBV7-8,14,TRBJ1-4,.
TGTGCCAGCAGCTTAGCGAGGACAGGGTTCACAGATACGCAGTATTTT,CASSLARTGFTDTQYF,TRBD1,TRBV11-2,16,TRBJ2-3,many
TGTGCCAGCAGCTCCGGACAGGGGACTAACTATGGCTACACCTTC,CASSSGQGTNYGYTF,TRBD1,TRBV9,15,TRBJ1-2,.
TGTGCCAGCAGCTTAGGTGGGGGAGGCGTACAAGAGACCCAGTACTTC,CASSLGGGGVQETQYF,.,TRBV7-2,16,TRBJ2-5,.
TGTGCCAGCAGCGTAGGTCGCAATGAGCAGTTCTTC,CASSVGRNEQFF,.,TRBV9,12,TRBJ2-1,.
TGTGCCAGCAGTTTTGGGGACAGGGGGAATTCACCCCTCCACTTT,CASSFGDRGNSPLHF,TRBD1,TRBV28,15,TRBJ1-6,.